What follows are 25 T cell receptor beta chains derived from one specimen sequenced in a study of siplizumab effects on memory and regulatory T cells. Measured with immunoSEQ multiplex PCR; TCRdb has only the in-frame clones, and not every one. The sample records about 87,000 clones, 85% to 90% being singletons. Material: CD4+ T cells sorted from blood. These receptors originate from a human donor in good health.

This clone is a singleton in its sample. The chain uses TRBV7-8 and TRBJ1-5, with a tentative D call TRBD1 (5 bases). V lost 6 bases and J lost 7, with 16 bases in between. Germline V lookup: CDR1 SGHVS, CDR2 FQNEAQ. CDR3 length: 14 residues. The CDR3 bases are TGTGCCAGCAGTTATGGACATACGGGGCAGCCCCAGCATTTT. Its protein product is CASSYGHTGQPQHF. Based on the CDR3 plus reference TRBV7-8 and TRBJ1-5, the full variable domain is GAGVSQSPRYKVAKRGQDVALRCDPISGHVSLFWYQQALGQGPEFLTYFQNEAQLDKSGLPSDRFFAERPEGSVSTLKIQRTQQEDSAVYLCASSYGHTGQPQHFGDGTRLSIL.

This chain uses TRBV9 with TRBJ2-6, with D hard to call. Trimming left V 0 bases short and J 3 bases short, with 7 bases between. Germline V CDR1 and CDR2: SGDLS, YYNGEE. The CDR3 runs 15 residues. CDR3 protein: CASSVGTVGANVLTF. The CDR3 nucleotides read TGTGCCAGCAGCGTAGGTACAGTTGGGGCCAACGTCCTGACTTTC.

This clone was detected only once. V is TRBV29-1 and J is TRBJ1-1; D gene uncertain. Trimming left V 6 bases short and J 2 bases short, with 10 bases between. This CDR3 is built from 12 residues. CDR1 and CDR2 from the germline V gene are SQVTM and ANQGSEA. For the CDR3, the DNA is TGCAGCGTACGGACGGAAAACACTGAAGCTTTCTTT. This translates into CSVRTENTEAFF. Based on the CDR3 plus reference TRBV29-1 and TRBJ1-1, the full variable domain is SAVISQKPSRDICQRGTSLTIQCQVDSQVTMMFWYRQQPGQSLTLIATANQGSEATYESGFVIDKFPISRPNLTFSTLTVSNMSPEDSSIYLCSVRTENTEAFFGQGTRLTVV.

The CDR3 coding sequence is TGTGCCAGCAGCTTAGCCGTAGCGGGAGCATCCTACAATGAGCAGTTCTTC. It codes for CASSLAVAGASYNEQFF. The chain joins TRBV7-9 to TRBJ2-1; 9 nucleotides align to TRBD2. Germline V gives CDR1 SEHNR, CDR2 FQNEAQ (reference sequence). Trimming at V came to 0 bases and at J to 1 base, leaving 4 bases not matched to a gene. This CDR3 is built from 17 residues.

The V and J genes are TRBV9 and TRBJ1-1; a weak D match, TRBD1 (5 bases). The germline V gene has CDR1 SGDLS and CDR2 YYNGEE. The V and J ends lost 0 bases and 8 bases respectively, with 17 bases between them. CDR3 length: 15 amino acids. CDR3 sequence reads: CASSVGRVGTGEAFF. The CDR3 coding sequence is TGTGCCAGCAGCGTAGGCCGGGTTGGGACTGGAGAAGCTTTCTTT.

This clone counts as medium-sized. The chain links TRBV7-9 to TRBJ2-1; 15 bases are a match to TRBD2. Germline loops: CDR1 SEHNR, CDR2 FQNEAQ (reference sequence). CDR3 length: 16 residues. Germline trimming cut 5 bases from V and 8 bases from J; bases unmatched to any gene: 7. The CDR3 DNA is TGTGCCAGCAGCCGATGGACTAGCGGGAGGGTAGATGAGCAGTTCTTC. Protein product: CASSRWTSGRVDEQFF.

The chain combines TRBV19 with TRBJ2-2, with D possibly being TRBD2 (5 bases). Germline V gene sequence: CDR1 LNHDA, CDR2 SQIVND (reference sequence). The CDR3 consists of 13 residues. V lost 0 bases to trimming and J lost 6 bases, with 5 bases between them. The chain's CDR3 is CASSIERAGELFF. The DNA of the CDR3 is TGTGCCAGTAGTATAGAGAGGGCCGGGGAGCTGTTTTTT.

The gene calls are TRBV29-1 and TRBJ1-2; 10 bases line up with TRBD1. V lost 1 base to trimming and J lost 2 bases; unmatched junction nucleotides: 7. The length of the CDR3 is 16 residues. The V gene's germline CDR1 is SQVTM and CDR2 ANQGSEA. The CDR3 nucleotides are TGCAGCGTTGAAGCGCGACAGGGGGCGCTCAACTATGGCTACACCTTC. Amino acids: CSVEARQGALNYGYTF.

The chain has TRBV28 and TRBJ1-4; D is undetermined. Trimming took 4 bases from V and 8 from J, leaving 2 bases between them. Germline CDR1 reads MDHEN; CDR2 reads SYDVKM. The CDR3 loop spans 10 amino acids. CDR3 sequence: CASSSEKLFF. The CDR3 DNA is TGTGCCAGCAGTTCAGAAAAACTGTTTTTT.

The gene calls are TRBV4-1 and TRBJ2-1, with 12 bases identical to TRBD2. The CDR3 loop spans 16 amino acids. V was pared by 1 base and J by 11 bases, with 9 bases of the junction left unmatched. Germline V CDR1 and CDR2: MGHRA, YSYEKL. The CDR3 coding sequence is TGCGCCAGCAGCCAAGCCACTAGCGGGAGGAATCGGCAGCAGTTCTTC. Its protein product is CASSQATSGRNRQQFF.

This clone was recorded a few times. V gene TRBV6-1 combines with J gene TRBJ2-3; 7 bases line up with TRBD2. With 10 bases clipped from V and 1 base from J, the junction kept 2 bases outside the gene matches. CDR3 size: 12 residues. In germline, CDR1 is MNHNS, CDR2 SASEGT. The CDR3 DNA follows: TGTGCCACCACTAGCGGCACAGATACGCAGTATTTT. Translating it yields CATTSGTDTQYF.

This chain connects TRBV5-4 to TRBJ2-2; TRBD2 matches 10 bases. Germline CDR1 and CDR2: SGHNT and YYREEE (reference sequence). The CDR3 contains 16 residues. The J segment lost 5 bases and the V segment lost 1 base, leaving 5 bases of the junction unmatched. CDR3 coding DNA: TGTGCCAGCAGCTTGCCTACTAGCGGGACGACCGGGGAGCTGTTTTTT. This sequence encodes CASSLPTSGTTGELFF.

V usage is TRBV4-3 and J usage is TRBJ2-1; weak D call: TRBD2 (5 bases). V gave up 0 bases and J gave up 7 bases, with 16 bases separating them. Looked up from germline, CDR1 is LGHNA and CDR2 is YSLEER. The CDR3 contains 16 residues. The CDR3 reads CASSQERATTFNEQFF. The CDR3 DNA reads TGCGCCAGCAGCCAAGAGAGGGCGACCACTTTTAATGAGCAGTTCTTC.

The CDR3 DNA follows: TGTGCCAGCAGGAGGGACAGGGGCGCAGATACGCAGTATTTT. This gives the protein CASRRDRGADTQYF. The chain uses TRBV6-4 and TRBJ2-3; 10 bases fit TRBD1. The CDR3 runs to 14 residues. The V gene end was trimmed by 6 bases and the J gene end by 4 bases; junction bases not matched to a gene: 4. Looked up from germline, CDR1 is MRHNA and CDR2 is SNTAGT.

This chain uses TRBV4-1 with TRBJ2-5; 8 bases are a match to TRBD2. CDR1 and CDR2 (germline): MGHRA, YSYEKL. The V gene end was trimmed by 0 bases and the J gene end by 3 bases; junction bases not matched to a gene: 12. This CDR3 comprises 18 residues. CDR3 in amino acids: CASSQDHLRAGGKETQYF. CDR3 in DNA: TGCGCCAGCAGCCAAGACCACTTAAGGGCGGGAGGTAAAGAGACCCAGTACTTC.

This chain joins TRBV18 and TRBJ1-1; 9 bases fit TRBD1. CDR1 KGHSH and CDR2 LQKENI come from the germline V gene. This CDR3 contains 15 residues. V was pared by 0 bases and J by 6 bases, with 5 bases of the junction left unmatched. This CDR3 is CASSPPTGGDSEAFF. CDR3 bases: TGTGCCAGCTCACCACCCACAGGGGGCGACTCTGAAGCTTTCTTT.

This chain links TRBV6-1 with TRBJ2-1; 9 nucleotides align to TRBD2. The CDR3 extends over 17 amino acids. J lost 7 bases, V lost 2 bases, and 12 bases had no gene match. Germline values: CDR1 MNHNS, CDR2 SASEGT. The chain's CDR3 is CASSERYTAGGRNEQFF. CDR3 sequence (DNA): TGTGCCAGCAGTGAAAGGTATACGGCGGGAGGGAGAAATGAGCAGTTCTTC.

This clone was observed a few times. The chain combines TRBV4-1 with TRBJ1-1; a weak D match, TRBD1 (5 bases). The CDR3 runs 17 residues. Germline CDR1 is MGHRA and CDR2 is YSYEKL. V lost 1 base, J lost 13 bases, and 28 bases lay in between. CDR3 in DNA: TGCGCCAGCAGCCAAGTAATGTCAAAGTCCCGGGGACCCGATGTTTTCTTT. This sequence encodes CASSQVMSKSRGPDVFF.

The V and J genes are TRBV10-3 and TRBJ2-2, with a tentative D call TRBD1 (6 bases). Trimming left V 8 bases short and J 3 bases short, with 13 bases between. CDR1 ENHRY and CDR2 SYGVKD come from the germline V gene. This CDR3 contains 14 residues. The CDR3 DNA is TGTGCCATCGCTGCAAGGACAGACACCGGGGAGCTGTTTTTT. Its protein product is CAIAARTDTGELFF.

For the CDR3, the DNA is TGTGCCAGCAGCTTGGCTACAGGGGGCATGAACACCGGGGAGCTGTTTTTT. This gives the protein CASSLATGGMNTGELFF. The chain links TRBV5-4 to TRBJ2-2, with 9 bases lining up with TRBD1. CDR3 length: 17 residues. V trimming: 0 bases; J trimming: 1 base; junction bases outside the gene matches: 4. Germline V gene sequence: CDR1 SGHNT, CDR2 YYREEE (reference sequence).

The V call is TRBV5-1, the J call TRBJ1-1; no definite D call. This CDR3 spans 14 amino acids. The germline CDR1 and CDR2 sequences are SGHRS and YFSETQ. Between the trimmed V and J ends, which lost 0 bases and 1 base, there was a span of 7 bases. The CDR3 DNA sequence: TGCGCCAGCAGCTTGGTAGGCGGGAACACTGAAGCTTTCTTT. It encodes CASSLVGGNTEAFF.

The table lists this clone with a count of one. The genes are TRBV11-2 and TRBJ2-7, with D perhaps TRBD1 (6 bases). The CDR3 extends over 14 amino acids. Germline-derived CDR1 and CDR2 are SGHAT and FQNNGV. Trimming cost V 5 bases and J 1 base, with 12 bases left between them. The CDR3 region has the DNA TGTGCCAGCAGCACTTACAGGGTATCCTACGAGCAGTACTTC. This gives the protein CASSTYRVSYEQYF.

The gene calls are TRBV7-8 and TRBJ2-5; D not resolved. Looked up from germline, CDR1 is SGHVS and CDR2 is FQNEAQ. CDR3 length: 14 amino acids. V lost 5 bases to trimming and J lost 7 bases, with 17 bases between them. DNA of the CDR3: TGTGCCAGCAGCCCCATCCGTCTCCTAGGGACCCAGTACTTC. It encodes CASSPIRLLGTQYF. The full variable domain, with the rest looked up from reference TRBV7-8 and TRBJ2-5, is GAGVSQSPRYKVAKRGQDVALRCDPISGHVSLFWYQQALGQGPEFLTYFQNEAQLDKSGLPSDRFFAERPEGSVSTLKIQRTQQEDSAVYLCASSPIRLLGTQYFGPGTRLLVL.

The chain links TRBV5-1 to TRBJ2-2; perhaps TRBD2 as D (6 bases). Trimming left V 4 bases short and J 2 bases short, with 15 bases between. Germline CDR1 is SGHRS and CDR2 is YFSETQ. The CDR3 runs to 16 residues. The chain's CDR3 is CASSPSGSGNTGELFF. The CDR3 DNA is TGCGCCAGCAGCCCAAGCGGGTCCGGCAACACCGGGGAGCTGTTTTTT. Variable domain in full (rest from reference TRBV5-1 and TRBJ2-2): KAGVTQTPRYLIKTRGQQVTLSCSPISGHRSVSWYQQTPGQGLQFLFEYFSETQRNKGNFPGRFSGRQFSNSRSEMNVSTLELGDSALYLCASSPSGSGNTGELFFGEGSRLTVL.

The chain recombines TRBV9 with TRBJ1-2; D is unclear. V was clipped by 6 bases and J by 7 bases, with 28 bases between them. CDR1 is SGDLS, CDR2 YYNGEE, per germline. The CDR3 has 17 amino acids. The CDR3 DNA reads TGTGCCAGCATCTACCAACGGGCCTCATATCGTCCGGCTGGCTACACCTTC. Amino acid sequence: CASIYQRASYRPAGYTF.